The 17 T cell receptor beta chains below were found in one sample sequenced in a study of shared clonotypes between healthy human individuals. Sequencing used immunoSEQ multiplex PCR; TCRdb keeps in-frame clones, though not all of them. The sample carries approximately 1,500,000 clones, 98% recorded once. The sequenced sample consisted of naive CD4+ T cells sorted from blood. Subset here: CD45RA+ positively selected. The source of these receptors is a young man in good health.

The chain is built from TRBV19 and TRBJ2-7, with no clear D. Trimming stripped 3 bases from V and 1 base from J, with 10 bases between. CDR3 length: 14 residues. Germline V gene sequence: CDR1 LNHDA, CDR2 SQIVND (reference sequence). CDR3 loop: CASSMIGTSYEQYF. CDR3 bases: TGTGCCAGTAGTATGATAGGTACGTCCTACGAGCAGTACTTC.

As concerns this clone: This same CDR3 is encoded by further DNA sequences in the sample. The CDR3 here is CASSLNNEQFF. For the CDR3, the DNA is TGTGCCAGCAGCCTTAACAATGAGCAGTTCTTC. The chain uses TRBV28 and TRBJ2-1; D gene uncertain. V lost 6 bases and J lost 5, with 5 bases in between. CDR3 length: 11 amino acids. Germline CDR1 is MDHEN and CDR2 is SYDVKM.

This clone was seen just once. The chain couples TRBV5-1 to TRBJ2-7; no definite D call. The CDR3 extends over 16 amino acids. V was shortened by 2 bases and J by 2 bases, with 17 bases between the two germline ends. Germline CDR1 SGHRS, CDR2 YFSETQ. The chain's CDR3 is CASSLLHRDGPYEQYF. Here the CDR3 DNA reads TGCGCCAGCAGCTTACTTCACCGAGACGGACCCTACGAGCAGTACTTC.

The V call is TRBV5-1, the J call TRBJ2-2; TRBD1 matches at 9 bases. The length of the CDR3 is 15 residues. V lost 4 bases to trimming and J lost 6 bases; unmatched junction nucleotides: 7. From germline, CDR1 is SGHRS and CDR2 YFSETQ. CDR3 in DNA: TGCGCCAGCAGCCTACGGGACAGGGAGGCCGGGGAGCTGTTTTTT. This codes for CASSLRDREAGELFF.

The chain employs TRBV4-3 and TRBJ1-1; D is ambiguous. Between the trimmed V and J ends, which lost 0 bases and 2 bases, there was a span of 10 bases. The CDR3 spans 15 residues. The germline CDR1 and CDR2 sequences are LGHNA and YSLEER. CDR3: CASSQEGSANTEAFF. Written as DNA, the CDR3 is TGCGCCAGCAGCCAAGAGGGATCTGCTAACACTGAAGCTTTCTTT.

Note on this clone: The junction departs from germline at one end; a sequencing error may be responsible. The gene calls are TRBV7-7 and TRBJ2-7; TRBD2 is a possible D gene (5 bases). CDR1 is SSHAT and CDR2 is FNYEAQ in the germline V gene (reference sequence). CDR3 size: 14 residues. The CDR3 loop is CASSPTSGIREQYF. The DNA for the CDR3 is TGTGCTAGCAGCCCGACGTCGGGGATTCGGGAGCAGTACTTC.

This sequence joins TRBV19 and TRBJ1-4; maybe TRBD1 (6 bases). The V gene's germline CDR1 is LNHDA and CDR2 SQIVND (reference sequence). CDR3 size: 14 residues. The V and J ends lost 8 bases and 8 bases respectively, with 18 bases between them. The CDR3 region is CASRSRDIGEKLFF. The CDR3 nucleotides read TGTGCCAGTCGATCCAGGGACATAGGGGAAAAACTGTTTTTT. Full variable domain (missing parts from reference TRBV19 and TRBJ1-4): DGGITQSPKYLFRKEGQNVTLSCEQNLNHDAMYWYRQDPGQGLRLIYYSQIVNDFQKGDIAEGYSVSREKKESFPLTVTSAQKNPTAFYLCASRSRDIGEKLFFGSGTQLSVL.

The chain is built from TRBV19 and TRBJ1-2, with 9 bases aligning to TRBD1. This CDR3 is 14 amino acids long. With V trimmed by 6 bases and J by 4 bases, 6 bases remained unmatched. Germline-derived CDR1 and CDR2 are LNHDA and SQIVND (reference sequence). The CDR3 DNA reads TGTGCCAGTAGGAATACAGGGGGCGCCTATGGCTACACCTTC. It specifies CASRNTGGAYGYTF.

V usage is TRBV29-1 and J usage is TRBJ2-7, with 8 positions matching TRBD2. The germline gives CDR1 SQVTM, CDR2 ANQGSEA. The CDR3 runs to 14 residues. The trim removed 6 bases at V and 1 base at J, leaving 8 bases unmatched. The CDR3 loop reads CSVIRAGGSYEQYF. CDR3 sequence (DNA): TGCAGCGTCATCAGGGCGGGAGGATCCTACGAGCAGTACTTC.

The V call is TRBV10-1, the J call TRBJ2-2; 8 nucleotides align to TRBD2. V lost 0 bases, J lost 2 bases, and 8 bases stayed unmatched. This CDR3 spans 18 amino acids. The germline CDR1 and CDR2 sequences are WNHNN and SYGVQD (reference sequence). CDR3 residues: CASSESFPGGINTGELFF. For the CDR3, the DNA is TGCGCCAGCAGTGAGTCTTTTCCGGGAGGGATCAACACCGGGGAGCTGTTTTTT.

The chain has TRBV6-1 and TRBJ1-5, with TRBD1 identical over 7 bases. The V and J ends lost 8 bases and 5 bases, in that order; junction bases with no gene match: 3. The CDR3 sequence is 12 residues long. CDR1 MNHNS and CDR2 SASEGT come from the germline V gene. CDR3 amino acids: CASQQGYQPQHF. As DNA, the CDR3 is TGTGCCAGCCAACAGGGGTATCAGCCCCAGCATTTT.

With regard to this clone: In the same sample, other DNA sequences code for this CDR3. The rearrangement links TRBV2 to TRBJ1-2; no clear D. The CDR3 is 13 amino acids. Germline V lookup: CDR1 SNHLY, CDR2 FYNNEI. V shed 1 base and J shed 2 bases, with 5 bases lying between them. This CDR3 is CASSEEVNYGYTF. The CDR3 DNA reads TGTGCCAGCAGTGAAGAAGTAAACTATGGCTACACCTTC.

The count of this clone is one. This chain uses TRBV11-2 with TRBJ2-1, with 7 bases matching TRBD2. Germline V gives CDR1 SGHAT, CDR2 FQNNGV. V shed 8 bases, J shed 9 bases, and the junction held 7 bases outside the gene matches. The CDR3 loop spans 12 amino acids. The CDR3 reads CASGRAIGEQFF. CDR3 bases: TGTGCCAGCGGGAGGGCCATCGGTGAGCAGTTCTTC. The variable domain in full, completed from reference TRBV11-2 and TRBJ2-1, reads EAGVAQSPRYKIIEKRQSVAFWCNPISGHATLYWYQQILGQGPKLLIQFQNNGVVDDSQLPKDRFSAERLKGVDSTLKIQPAKLEDSAVYLCASGRAIGEQFFGPGTRLTVL.

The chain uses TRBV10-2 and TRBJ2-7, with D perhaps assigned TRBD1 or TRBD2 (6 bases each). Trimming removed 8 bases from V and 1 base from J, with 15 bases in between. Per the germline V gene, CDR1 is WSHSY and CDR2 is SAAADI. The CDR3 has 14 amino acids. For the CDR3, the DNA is TGCGCCAGCGGGGGGCCCCTGGGATCCTACGAGCAGTACTTC. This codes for CASGGPLGSYEQYF.

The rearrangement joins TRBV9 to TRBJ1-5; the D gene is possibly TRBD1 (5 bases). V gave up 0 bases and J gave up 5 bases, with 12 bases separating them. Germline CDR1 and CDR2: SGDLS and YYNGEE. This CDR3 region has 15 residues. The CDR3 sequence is CASSVAGSLDQPQHF. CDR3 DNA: TGTGCCAGCAGCGTAGCAGGGTCCCTTGATCAGCCCCAGCATTTT.

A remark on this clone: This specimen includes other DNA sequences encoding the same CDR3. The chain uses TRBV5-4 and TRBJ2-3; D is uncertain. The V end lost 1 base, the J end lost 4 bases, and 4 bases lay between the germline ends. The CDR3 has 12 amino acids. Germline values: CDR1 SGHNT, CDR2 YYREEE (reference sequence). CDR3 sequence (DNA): TGTGCCAGCAGCTTGTACCCAGATACGCAGTATTTT. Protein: CASSLYPDTQYF.

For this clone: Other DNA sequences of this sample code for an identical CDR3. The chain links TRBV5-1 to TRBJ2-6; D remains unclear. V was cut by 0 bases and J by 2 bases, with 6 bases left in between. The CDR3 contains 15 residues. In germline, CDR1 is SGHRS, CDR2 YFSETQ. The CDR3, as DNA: TGCGCCAGCAGCTTGGGAGGAGCTGGGGCCAACGTCCTGACTTTC. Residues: CASSLGGAGANVLTF.